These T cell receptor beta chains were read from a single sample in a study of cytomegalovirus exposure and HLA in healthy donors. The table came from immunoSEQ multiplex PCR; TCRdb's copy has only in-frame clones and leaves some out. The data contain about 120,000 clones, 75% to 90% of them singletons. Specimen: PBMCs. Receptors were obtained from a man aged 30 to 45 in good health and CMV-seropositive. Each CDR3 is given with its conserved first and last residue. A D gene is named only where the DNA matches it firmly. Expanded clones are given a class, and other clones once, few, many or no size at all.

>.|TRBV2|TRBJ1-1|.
CASGGLLPEAFF
TGTGCCAGCGGAGGACTGCTTCCAGAAGCTTTCTTT
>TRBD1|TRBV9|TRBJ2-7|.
CASSVGQGRIYEQYF
TGTGCCAGCAGCGTAGGACAGGGAAGGATCTACGAGCAGTACTTC
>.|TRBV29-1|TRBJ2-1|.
CSFRDNSYNEQFF
TGCAGCTTCAGGGATAACTCCTACAATGAGCAGTTCTTC
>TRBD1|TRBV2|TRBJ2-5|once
CASSKLRDSTETQYF
TGTGCCAGCAGTAAGCTTCGGGACAGTACAGAGACCCAGTACTTC
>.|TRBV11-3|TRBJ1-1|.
CASSSGPGDTEAFF
TGTGCCAGCAGCTCTGGACCAGGGGACACTGAAGCTTTCTTT
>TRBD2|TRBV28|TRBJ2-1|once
CASSPSGGARGNEQFF
TGTGCCAGCAGTCCTAGCGGGGGGGCGCGCGGGAATGAGCAGTTCTTC
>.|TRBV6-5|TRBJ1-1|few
CASSAARPNTEAFF
TGTGCCAGCAGCGCGGCAAGGCCAAACACTGAAGCTTTCTTT
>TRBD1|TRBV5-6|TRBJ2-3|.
CASSPGTGSVRDTQYF
TGTGCCAGCAGCCCCGGGACAGGGTCAGTGAGAGATACGCAGTATTTT
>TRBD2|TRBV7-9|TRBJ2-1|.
CASSLGLAGAKAAYNEQFF
TGTGCCAGCAGCTTAGGACTAGCGGGGGCCAAAGCCGCCTACAATGAGCAGTTCTTC
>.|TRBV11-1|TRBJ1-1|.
CASSSDSGLIMNTEAFF
TGTGCCAGCAGCTCGGACAGTGGATTAATCATGAACACTGAAGCTTTCTTT
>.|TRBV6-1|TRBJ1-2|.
CASSVGGAGYTF
TGTGCCAGCAGTGTTGGGGGGGCGGGCTACACCTTC
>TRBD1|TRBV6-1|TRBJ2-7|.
CASSRRTGLRDEQYF
TGTGCCAGCAGTAGACGGACAGGTCTTAGAGACGAGCAGTACTTC
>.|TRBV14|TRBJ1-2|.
CASSQGDTLYGYTF
TGTGCCAGCAGCCAAGGTGACACCCTCTATGGCTACACCTTC
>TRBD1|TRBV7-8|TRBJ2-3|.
CASTVQGASTDTQYF
TGTGCCAGCACTGTACAGGGGGCCAGCACAGATACGCAGTATTTT
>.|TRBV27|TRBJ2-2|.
CASSLLGAPTGELFF
TGTGCCAGCAGTTTATTGGGGGCCCCCACCGGGGAGCTGTTTTTT
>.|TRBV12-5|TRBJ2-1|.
CASGFIIGEQFF
TGTGCTAGTGGTTTTATAATTGGCGAGCAGTTCTTC
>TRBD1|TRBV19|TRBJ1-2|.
CASSIPGTGEDGYTF
TGTGCCAGTAGTATACCCGGGACAGGAGAGGATGGCTACACCTTC
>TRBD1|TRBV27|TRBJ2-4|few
CASSPGTGGAKNIQYF
TGTGCCAGCAGTCCCGGGACAGGGGGAGCCAAAAACATTCAGTACTTC
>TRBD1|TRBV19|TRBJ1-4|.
CASSIPFRQGIGEKLFF
TGTGCCAGTAGTATACCGTTCAGACAGGGGATAGGGGAAAAACTGTTTTTT
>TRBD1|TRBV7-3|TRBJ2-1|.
CASSTHGQGKEDNEQFF
TGTGCCAGCAGTACCCACGGACAGGGGAAGGAGGACAATGAGCAGTTCTTC
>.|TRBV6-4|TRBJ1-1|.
CASSDQDSRESFIPMNTEAFF
TGTGCCAGCAGTGACCAGGACAGTCGTGAATCTTTTATCCCTATGAACACTGAAGCTTTCTTT
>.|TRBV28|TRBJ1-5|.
CASSFGQVSNQPQHF
TGTGCCAGCAGTTTTGGGCAGGTTAGCAATCAGCCCCAGCATTTT
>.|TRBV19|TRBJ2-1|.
CASSIETREHDEQFF
TGTGCCAGTAGTATAGAAACCAGGGAACACGATGAGCAGTTCTTC